Given below is one T cell receptor (beta chain) in context. Trimming cost V 4 bases and J 6 bases; bases outside gene matches: 6. This CDR3 has 15 residues. CDR1 and CDR2 from the germline V gene are SGHDT and YYEEEE. This entry is derived from a study of blood T cell repertoires in COVID-19. Clones were read by immunoSEQ multiplex PCR, and TCRdb kept only the in-frame ones, dropping some. In the table there are about 170,000 clones, 85% of which are singletons. The clonotype comes from a human donor with acute or convalescent COVID-19. The donor label of this sample is uncertain. The sequenced sample consisted of peripheral blood. The gene calls are TRBV5-6 and TRBJ1-5; 11 bases fit TRBD1. CDR3 sequence: CASSLRTGGPQPQHF. CDR3 nucleotides: TGTGCCAGCAGCCTCCGGACAGGGGGCCCTCAGCCCCAGCATTTT.